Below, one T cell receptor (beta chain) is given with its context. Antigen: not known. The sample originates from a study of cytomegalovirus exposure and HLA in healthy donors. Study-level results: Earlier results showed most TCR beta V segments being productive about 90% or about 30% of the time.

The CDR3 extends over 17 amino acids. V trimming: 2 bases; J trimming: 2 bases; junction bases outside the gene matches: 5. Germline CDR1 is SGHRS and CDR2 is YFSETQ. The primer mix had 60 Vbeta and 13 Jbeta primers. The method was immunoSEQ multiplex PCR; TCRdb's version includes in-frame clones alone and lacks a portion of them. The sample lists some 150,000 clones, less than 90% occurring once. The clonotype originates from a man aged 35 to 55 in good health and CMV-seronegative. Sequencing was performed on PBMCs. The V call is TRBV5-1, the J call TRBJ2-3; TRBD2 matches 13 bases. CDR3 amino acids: CASSFGLAGDFTDTQYF. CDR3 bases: TGCGCCAGCAGCTTTGGACTAGCGGGGGATTTCACAGATACGCAGTATTTT.